The T cell receptor beta chain described here comes from a study of post-analysis software for immune sequencing data. This clonotype has more than one count but fewer than ten. What it recognizes is unknown. Unique molecular identifiers were present in the TCR beta cDNA libraries. When roughly 0.9 to 10 million T cells were used, they gave roughly 490,000 cDNA molecules. MiXCR, applied by TCRdb to the PCR reads, yields one record per CDR3 protein. This table has roughly 730,000 distinct CDR3 sequences, 30% appearing once. The CDR3 length is 14 residues. Trimming stripped 3 bases from V and 8 bases from J, with 13 bases between. CDR1 and CDR2 from the germline V gene are MDHEN and SYDVKM. General study points: Five or six TRBV segments, TRBV5-6, TRBV5-1 and TRBV20-1 among them, were found more frequent in patients than controls.

The genes are TRBV28 and TRBJ1-4; a weak D match, TRBD1 (6 bases). The material sequenced was blood. The sequence was obtained from a girl aged 10-17 years with multiple sclerosis. The CDR3 DNA reads TGTGCCAGCAGTTTGCTCAGGGGAGGCGAAAAACTGTTTTTT. This encodes CASSLLRGGEKLFF. Based on the CDR3 plus reference TRBV28 and TRBJ1-4, the full variable domain is DVKVTQSSRYLVKRTGEKVFLECVQDMDHENMFWYRQDPGLGLRLIYFSYDVKMKEKGDIPEGYSVSREKKERFSLILESASTNQTSMYLCASSLLRGGEKLFFGSGTQLSVL.